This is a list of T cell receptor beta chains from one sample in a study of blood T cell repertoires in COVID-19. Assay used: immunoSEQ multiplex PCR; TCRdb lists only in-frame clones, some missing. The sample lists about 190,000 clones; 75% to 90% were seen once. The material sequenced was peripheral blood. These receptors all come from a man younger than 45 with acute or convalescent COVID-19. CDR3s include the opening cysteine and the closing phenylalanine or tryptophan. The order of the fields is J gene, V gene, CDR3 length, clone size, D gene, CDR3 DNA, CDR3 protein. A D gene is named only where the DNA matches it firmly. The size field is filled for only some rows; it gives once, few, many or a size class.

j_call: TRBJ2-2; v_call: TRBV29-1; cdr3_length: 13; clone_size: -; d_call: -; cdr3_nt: TGCAGCGTTGGGGGGGCGAACACCGGGGAGCTGTTTTTT; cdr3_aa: CSVGGANTGELFF
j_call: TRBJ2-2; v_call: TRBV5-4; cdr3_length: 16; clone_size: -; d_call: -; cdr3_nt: TGTGCCAGCAGCTTTTGGTCGGGGGTCAACACCGGGGAGCTGTTTTTT; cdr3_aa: CASSFWSGVNTGELFF
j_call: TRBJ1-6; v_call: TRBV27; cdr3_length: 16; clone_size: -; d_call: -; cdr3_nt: TGTGCCAGCAGTCTAGCTAGCGGGATTCGGAATTCACCCCTCCACTTT; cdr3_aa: CASSLASGIRNSPLHF
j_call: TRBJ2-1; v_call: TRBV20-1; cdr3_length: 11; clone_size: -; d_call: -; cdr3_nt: TGCAGTGCTAGAGGTTTCGGGGAGCAGTTCTTC; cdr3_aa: CSARGFGEQFF
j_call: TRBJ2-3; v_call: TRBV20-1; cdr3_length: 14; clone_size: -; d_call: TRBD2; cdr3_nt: TGCAGTGCTAGTCGGGAGGGTTATACAGATACGCAGTATTTT; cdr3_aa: CSASREGYTDTQYF
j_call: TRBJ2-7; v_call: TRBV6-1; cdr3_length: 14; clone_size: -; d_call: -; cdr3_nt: TGTGCCAGCAGTGAAGAACAGACCTACTACGAGCAGTACTTC; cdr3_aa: CASSEEQTYYEQYF
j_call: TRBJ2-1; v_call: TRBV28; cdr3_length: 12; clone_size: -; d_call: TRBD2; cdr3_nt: TGTGCCAGCGGTCCTAGCGGGGCTGAGCAGTTCTTC; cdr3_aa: CASGPSGAEQFF
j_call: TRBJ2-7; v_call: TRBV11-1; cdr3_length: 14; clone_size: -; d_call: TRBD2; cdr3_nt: TGTGCCAGCAGCTCAGCTAGCGGCTCCTACGAGCAGTACTTC; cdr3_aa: CASSSASGSYEQYF
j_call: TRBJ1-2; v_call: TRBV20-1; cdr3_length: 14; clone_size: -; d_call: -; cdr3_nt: TGCAGTGCTAGTCGGCAGGGCTTAAACTATGGCTACACCTTC; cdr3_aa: CSASRQGLNYGYTF
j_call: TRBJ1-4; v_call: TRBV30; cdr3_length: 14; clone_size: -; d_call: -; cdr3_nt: TGTGCCTGGAGTCCACGCAGGGTTGGCGAAAAACTGTTTTTT; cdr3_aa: CAWSPRRVGEKLFF
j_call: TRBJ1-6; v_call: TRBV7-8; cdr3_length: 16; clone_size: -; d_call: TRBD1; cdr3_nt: TGTGCCAGCAGCCCTCAACAGGGGATCCTTTATTCACCCCTCCACTTT; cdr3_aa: CASSPQQGILYSPLHF
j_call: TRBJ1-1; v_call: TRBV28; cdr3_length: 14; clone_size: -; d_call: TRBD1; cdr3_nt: TGTGCCAGCAGCTTGGACAGGTCGGCCGCTGAAGCTTTCTTT; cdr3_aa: CASSLDRSAAEAFF
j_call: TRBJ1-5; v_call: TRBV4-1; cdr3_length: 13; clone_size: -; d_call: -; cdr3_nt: TGCGCCAGCAGCCATAGTAGCAATCAGCCCCAGCATTTT; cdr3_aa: CASSHSSNQPQHF
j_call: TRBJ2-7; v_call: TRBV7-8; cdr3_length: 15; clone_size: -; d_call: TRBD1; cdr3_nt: TGTGCCAGCAGCACGCCGGGACAGGGGGCCTACGAGCAGTACTTC; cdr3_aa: CASSTPGQGAYEQYF
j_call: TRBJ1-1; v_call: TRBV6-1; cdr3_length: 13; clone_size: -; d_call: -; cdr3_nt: TGTGCCAGCAGTGAAGGTGGGCTCCCTGAAGCTTTCTTT; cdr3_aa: CASSEGGLPEAFF
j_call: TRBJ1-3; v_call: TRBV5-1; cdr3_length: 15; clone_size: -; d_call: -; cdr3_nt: TGCGCCAGCAGCTCTGGACAGCACTCTGGAAACACCATATATTTT; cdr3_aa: CASSSGQHSGNTIYF
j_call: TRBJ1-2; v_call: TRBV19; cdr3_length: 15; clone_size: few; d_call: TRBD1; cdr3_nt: TGTGCCAGTAGTATCGGAGGGGGCGCGTACTATGGCTACACCTTC; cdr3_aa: CASSIGGGAYYGYTF
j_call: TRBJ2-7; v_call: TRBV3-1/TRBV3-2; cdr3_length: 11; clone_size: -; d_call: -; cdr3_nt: TGTGCCAGCAGCTACTCCTACGAGCAGTACTTC; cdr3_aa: CASSYSYEQYF
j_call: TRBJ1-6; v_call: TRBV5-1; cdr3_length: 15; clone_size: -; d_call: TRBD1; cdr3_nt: TGCGCCAGCAGCTTGATGACAGGGAATAATTCACCCCTCCACTTT; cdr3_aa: CASSLMTGNNSPLHF
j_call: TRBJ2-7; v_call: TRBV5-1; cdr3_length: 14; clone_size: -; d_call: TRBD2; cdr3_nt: TGCGCCAGTCGCCCCTACCCTCTAGCGGACGAGCAGTACTTC; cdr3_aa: CASRPYPLADEQYF
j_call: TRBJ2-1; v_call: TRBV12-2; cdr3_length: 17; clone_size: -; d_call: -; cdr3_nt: TGTGCAAGTCGCTTAGAGAGAGCGGGAGGGCTAATTGGTGAGCAGTTCTTC; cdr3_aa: CASRLERAGGLIGEQFF
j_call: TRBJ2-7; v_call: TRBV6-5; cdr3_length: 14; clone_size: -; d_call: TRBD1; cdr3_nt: TGTGCCAGTGTTCGGACAGGGACGTTCTACGAGCAGTACTTC; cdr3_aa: CASVRTGTFYEQYF
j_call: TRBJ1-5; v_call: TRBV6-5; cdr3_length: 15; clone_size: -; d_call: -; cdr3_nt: TGTGCCAGCAGGACCTCTGTCAGGGGCAATCAGCCCCAGCATTTT; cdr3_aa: CASRTSVRGNQPQHF
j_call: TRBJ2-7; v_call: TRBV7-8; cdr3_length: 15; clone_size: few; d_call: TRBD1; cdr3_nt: TGTGCCAGCAGCCGAGCAAGGACAGGGTCCTACGAGCAGTACTTC; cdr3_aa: CASSRARTGSYEQYF
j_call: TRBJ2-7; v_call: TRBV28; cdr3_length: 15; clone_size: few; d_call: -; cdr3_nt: TGTGCCAGCAGCAGGACGGGATCCTCCTCCTACGAGCAGTACTTC; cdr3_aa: CASSRTGSSSYEQYF
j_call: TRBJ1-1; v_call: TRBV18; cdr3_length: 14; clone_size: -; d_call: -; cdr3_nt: TGTGCCAGCTCACCACCCGCAGGTTACACTGAAGCTTTCTTT; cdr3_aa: CASSPPAGYTEAFF
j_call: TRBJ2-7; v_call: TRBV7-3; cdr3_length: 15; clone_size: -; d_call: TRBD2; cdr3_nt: TGTGCCAGCAGCTTAAGACTAGCGGGGAAATACGAGCAGTACTTC; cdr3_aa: CASSLRLAGKYEQYF
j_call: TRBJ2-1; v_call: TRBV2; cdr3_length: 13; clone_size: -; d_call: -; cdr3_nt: TGTGCCAGCAGGAAATTAGGGGTGAATGAGCAGTTCTTC; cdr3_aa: CASRKLGVNEQFF
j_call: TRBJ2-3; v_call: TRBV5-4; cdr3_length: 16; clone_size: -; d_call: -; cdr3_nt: TGTGCCAGCAGCTTGGGGACTACCAAGAACACAGATACGCAGTATTTT; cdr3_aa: CASSLGTTKNTDTQYF